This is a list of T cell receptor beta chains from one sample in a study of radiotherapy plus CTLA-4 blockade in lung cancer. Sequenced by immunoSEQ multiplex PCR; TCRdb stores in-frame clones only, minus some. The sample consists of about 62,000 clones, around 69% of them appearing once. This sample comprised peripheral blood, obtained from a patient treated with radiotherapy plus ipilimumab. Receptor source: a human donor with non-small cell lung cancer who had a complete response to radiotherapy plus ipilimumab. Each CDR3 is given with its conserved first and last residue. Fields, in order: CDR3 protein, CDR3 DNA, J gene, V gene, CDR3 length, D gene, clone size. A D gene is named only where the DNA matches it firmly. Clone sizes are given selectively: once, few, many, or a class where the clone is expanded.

CASSDRQSNQPQHF | TGTGCCAGCAGTGATAGACAGAGCAATCAGCCCCAGCATTTT | TRBJ1-5 | TRBV6-1 | 14 | NA | NA
CASSLAGREQYF | TGTGCCAGCAGCTTGGCAGGTCGCGAGCAGTACTTC | TRBJ2-7 | TRBV7-9 | 12 | NA | few
CASSPGQNTGELFF | TGTGCCAGCAGCCCGGGACAGAACACCGGGGAGCTGTTTTTT | TRBJ2-2 | TRBV7-9 | 14 | NA | NA
CASSIGTSAAYEQYF | TGTGCCAGTAGTATAGGGACTAGCGCGGCCTACGAGCAGTACTTC | TRBJ2-7 | TRBV19 | 15 | TRBD2 | NA
CASSLVGADEQFF | TGTGCCAGCAGTTTAGTTGGGGCCGATGAGCAGTTCTTC | TRBJ2-1 | TRBV27 | 13 | NA | once
CASSMVGASYEQYF | TGTGCCAGTAGTATGGTAGGGGCTTCCTACGAGCAGTACTTC | TRBJ2-7 | TRBV19 | 14 | NA | NA
CAWKEGIWSYGYTF | TGTGCCTGGAAGGAGGGGATTTGGAGCTATGGCTACACCTTC | TRBJ1-2 | TRBV30 | 14 | NA | NA
CASSLARITGLGETQYF | TGTGCCAGCAGCTTGGCGCGGATTACGGGACTAGGGGAGACCCAGTACTTC | TRBJ2-5 | TRBV5-6 | 17 | TRBD2 | few
CASSMGPYGYTF | TGTGCCAGTAGTATGGGGCCCTATGGCTACACCTTC | TRBJ1-2 | TRBV19 | 12 | NA | NA
CASSVNQGNTGELFF | TGTGCCAGCAGCGTAAACCAGGGGAACACCGGGGAGCTGTTTTTT | TRBJ2-2 | TRBV7-7 | 15 | NA | NA
CASSSGLAGGGTGELFF | TGTGCCAGCAGCTCCGGGCTAGCGGGGGGCGGGACCGGGGAGCTGTTTTTT | TRBJ2-2 | TRBV7-2 | 17 | TRBD2 | NA
CASNGDRGREKLFF | TGTGCCAGCAATGGAGACAGGGGCAGGGAAAAACTGTTTTTT | TRBJ1-4 | TRBV6-1 | 14 | TRBD1 | NA
CASRLTGGRDEQYF | TGTGCCAGCAGATTGACAGGGGGCCGGGACGAGCAGTACTTC | TRBJ2-7 | TRBV5-8 | 14 | TRBD1 | NA
CASSLFRVSGNTIYF | TGTGCCAGCAGCTTATTCAGGGTCAGTGGAAACACCATATATTTT | TRBJ1-3 | TRBV7-2 | 15 | NA | NA
CASSESRVETQYF | TGCGCCAGCAGTGAGTCGAGAGTGGAGACCCAGTACTTC | TRBJ2-5 | TRBV10-1 | 13 | NA | NA
CSYRRDSYEQYF | TGCAGCTATAGGAGGGATTCCTACGAGCAGTACTTC | TRBJ2-7 | TRBV29-1 | 12 | NA | NA
CASDETGGYNEQFF | TGTGCCAGCGATGAAACAGGGGGCTACAATGAGCAGTTCTTC | TRBJ2-1 | TRBV28 | 14 | TRBD1 | NA
CASSRNRGASGELFF | TGTGCCAGTAGTCGCAACAGGGGGGCGTCCGGGGAGCTGTTTTTT | TRBJ2-2 | TRBV19 | 15 | TRBD1 | NA
CASSQDWVGGRVGQGYNEQFF | TGCGCCAGCAGCCAAGATTGGGTCGGTGGACGGGTGGGACAGGGGTACAATGAGCAGTTCTTC | TRBJ2-1 | TRBV4-1 | 21 | TRBD1 | NA
CASSSYRRGTYNEQFF | TGTGCCAGCAGCTCCTACAGACGGGGGACCTACAATGAGCAGTTCTTC | TRBJ2-1 | TRBV7-9 | 16 | NA | NA
CASNWGGEANTEAFF | TGCGCCAGCAACTGGGGGGGGGAGGCGAACACTGAAGCTTTCTTT | TRBJ1-1 | TRBV5-1 | 15 | NA | few
CASSTADRRLVGTQYF | TGTGCCAGCAGCACCGCGGATCGCCGGCTTGTTGGCACGCAGTATTTT | TRBJ2-3 | TRBV7-9 | 16 | NA | few